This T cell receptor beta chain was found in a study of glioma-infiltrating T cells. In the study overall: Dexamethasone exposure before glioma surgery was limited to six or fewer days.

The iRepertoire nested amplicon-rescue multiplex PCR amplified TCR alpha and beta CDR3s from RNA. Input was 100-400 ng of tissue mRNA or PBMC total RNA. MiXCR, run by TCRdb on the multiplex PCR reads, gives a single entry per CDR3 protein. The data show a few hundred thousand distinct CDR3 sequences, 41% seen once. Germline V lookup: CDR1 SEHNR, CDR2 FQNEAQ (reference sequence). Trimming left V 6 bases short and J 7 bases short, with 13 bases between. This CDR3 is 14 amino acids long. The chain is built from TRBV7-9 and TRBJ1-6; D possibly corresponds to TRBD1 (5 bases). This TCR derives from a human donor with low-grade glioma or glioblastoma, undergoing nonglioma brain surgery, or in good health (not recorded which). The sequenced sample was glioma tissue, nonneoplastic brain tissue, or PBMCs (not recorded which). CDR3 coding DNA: TGTGCCAGCAGGTGGGACTCCCTGAATTCACCCCTCCACTTT. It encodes CASRWDSLNSPLHF.